This T cell receptor (beta chain) derives from a study of T-cell reconstitution after alpha-beta-depleted transplantation in children. Germline lookup yields CDR1 ENHRY and CDR2 SYGVKD. After removal of 5 bases from V and 9 bases from J, the junction contained 8 bases not matched to a gene. This CDR3 is 15 amino acids long. TCRbeta library preparation incorporated unique molecular identifiers. One entry per CDR3 protein, called by TCRdb with MiXCR from the PCR reads. The table lists 500,000 or so distinct CDR3 sequences, 30% to 35% of them singletons. This clonotype has only a few counts. Material: PBMCs from the stem cell graft donor, obtained from the stem cell graft. This clonotype was sampled from a human donor who donated a stem cell graft to a child with aplastic anemia. The V and J genes are TRBV10-3 and TRBJ2-1; the match to TRBD2 covers 12 bases. CDR3 bases: TGTGCCATCAGTAGGACTAGCGGGAATAGTGGTGAGCAGTTCTTC. It is translated as CAISRTSGNSGEQFF.